One T cell receptor (beta chain) is described in this entry. Its recognized antigen is unknown. Base-call qualities are not available, and no considerably larger clone is one nucleotide away. The sample originates from a study of blood T cell repertoires in COVID-19 (dated by TCRdb to the early 2020s). With regard to the full study: Collaborator samples came from the United States, Italy and Spain and covered acute and convalescent phases of COVID-19. The prospective study material was composed of cDNA or gDNA derived from T cells, B-cell-depleted T cells, or PBMCs. Deeply sampled blood TCRbeta repertoires from subjects exposed to, actively infected with, or recovered from COVID-19 were included in the dataset. The repertoires were made available in a free public database intended to serve as a resource for research on the immune response to SARS-CoV-2. The samples were drawn from two sources: the first 160 participants of the ongoing ImmuneRACE study, and over 950 subjects contributed by 6 global collaborators. Sample metadata almost always included a de-identified subject ID, COVID-19 status, age in years and sex. Where available, HLA class I and class II types were taken from metadata supplied by the sample provider and were not determined by assay-based typing.

Overall study results and their limits: The quantity of clinical and demographic metadata differed by source and by participant and was supplied without curation.

Collaborating institutions collected whole blood in K2EDTA tubes following their own protocols. For TCRbeta analysis, collaborator samples were shipped as frozen whole blood, as isolated PBMCs, or as DNA extracted from either sample type. Deletion took 6 bases off V and 1 base off J, with a span of 18 bases between the germline ends. The CDR3 numbers 17 residues from cysteine through phenylalanine. Only CDR3 DNA remains: 51 bases, in frame from the first base. The germline V gene (reference sequence) yields SEHNR for CDR1 and FQNEAQ for CDR2. TCRbeta CDR3 regions were amplified from genomic DNA by means of the immunoSEQ Assay, a bias-controlled multiplex PCR. Turning to the authors' computational methods: The number of nucleated cells in each sample was estimated by amplification of reference gene primers within the assay. To quantify the absolute abundance of each unique TCRbeta CDR3 rearrangement, sequence reads were collapsed and filtered. For each sample, productive Simpson clonality was calculated as the square root of Simpson's diversity index across productive rearrangements. TCRdb holds this immuneACCESS table with in-frame rearrangements only. Some clones are missing; in checked studies, unresolved V genes explain under half, and the rest has no known cause. V, J and clone size are those of that table, while D and trimming were read from the DNA. Recorded for this sample are tens of thousands of clones; about 86% of them occurred a single time. The top ten clonotypes cover 4.5% to 5% of the sample.

Sequencing used peripheral blood. The rearranged chain carries TRBV7-9 and TRBJ2-2, and the D gene may be TRBD1, 6 bases matching. The TCR sequence derives from a man aged 60 to 75 with acute or convalescent COVID-19. The nucleotide sequence reads TGTGCCAGCAGGTTGTTCGGGACACCTAAGAACACCGGGGAGCTGTTTTTT. Its protein reads: CASRLFGTPKNTGELFF.